This T cell receptor (beta chain) comes out of a study of brain T cells in children with intractable seizures. Study outcomes and limitations: Absence of clones before surgery may stem from lower sequencing depth. Only CDR3 sequence similarity suggested viral specificity, without known HCMV serostatus.

Comments on this clone: No antigen is known for it.

The table came from immunoSEQ multiplex PCR; TCRdb's copy has only in-frame clones and leaves some out. This sample yields about 340,000 clones, of which over 90% are seen a single time; 4.5% to 7% belongs to the top ten. Time point in this sample: blood from clinic visit 5 months post-surgery; TSC patient then seizure free. Sequencing was limited to surgery cases with top T cell transcript signatures in brain tissue. Before surgery, patients took at least one anti-epileptic drug. Germline V lookup: CDR1 SGHAT, CDR2 FQNNGV. Deletions cut 5 bases from V and 0 bases from J, with 13 bases between. This CDR3 has 15 residues.

The TCR comes from a boy younger than two with tuberous sclerosis and intractable seizures. Sequences were derived from peripheral blood, sampled more than 4 months after surgery. The chain is built from TRBV11-2 and TRBJ1-2; no definite D call. The CDR3 DNA reads as TGTGCCAGCAGCCCCGACGGGCGAGCTAACTATGGCTACACCTTC. Translating it yields CASSPDGRANYGYTF.